The rows below give T cell receptor beta chains drawn from one sample of a study of shared clonotypes between healthy human individuals. TCRdb keeps only in-frame clones here, not all; method: immunoSEQ multiplex PCR. Here the sample spans about 2 million clones, approximately 95% being singletons. The source material was naive CD4+ T cells sorted from blood. The receptors shown here come from a man in his late teens or twenties in good health. CDR3s leave out the opening cysteine and the closing phenylalanine or tryptophan.

V gene: TRBV6-1
CDR3 protein: ASSERQGVLSYEQY

V gene: TRBV2
CDR3 protein: ASSVSAGGEQF

V gene: TRBV6-5
CDR3 protein: ASSRSGTSKYEQY

V gene: TRBV27
CDR3 protein: ASTYSGNTIY

V gene: TRBV6-1
CDR3 protein: ASSEESGAPSYEQY

V gene: TRBV6-5
CDR3 protein: ASSDPLAK

V gene: TRBV25-1
CDR3 protein: ASSVAGVREKLF

V gene: TRBV10-2
CDR3 protein: ASSDRAGLSNQPQH

V gene: TRBV2
CDR3 protein: ASRDSGELF

V gene: TRBV2
CDR3 protein: ASSGLGETQY

V gene: TRBV7-9
CDR3 protein: ASSLAWTGLNGYT

V gene: TRBV6-5
CDR3 protein: ASSYSWLAAYEQY

V gene: TRBV11-2
CDR3 protein: ASLLGGYNEQF

V gene: TRBV30
CDR3 protein: AWTRWSGGRTDTQY

V gene: TRBV7-2
CDR3 protein: ASSSRDRGETQY

V gene: TRBV7-5
CDR3 protein: ARHKRGTSRYYNEQF

V gene: TRBV5-1
CDR3 protein: ASSSKTSGNTGELF

V gene: TRBV27
CDR3 protein: ASSKDGWNTEAF

V gene: TRBV9
CDR3 protein: ASSVESGYSYEQY

V gene: TRBV5-6
CDR3 protein: ASSHYDTGTMSEQY

V gene: TRBV7-2
CDR3 protein: ASSSGQGLYEQF

V gene: TRBV4-3
CDR3 protein: ASSQELSLAGAYEQY

V gene: TRBV10-3
CDR3 protein: AISESMLTDTQY

V gene: TRBV23-1
CDR3 protein: ASIKDDRRGEQY

V gene: TRBV5-1
CDR3 protein: ASSLGTVYNSPLH

V gene: TRBV19
CDR3 protein: ASSTGYGYT

V gene: TRBV5-1
CDR3 protein: ASSLVPSLYQETQY

V gene: TRBV7-6
CDR3 protein: ASSSQTGATYEQY

V gene: TRBV28
CDR3 protein: ASSLPPGTGQLQETQY

V gene: TRBV7-2
CDR3 protein: ASSRVAGIAYNEQF

V gene: TRBV5-8
CDR3 protein: ASSLGGQTTNEKLF

V gene: TRBV10-3
CDR3 protein: AITPGQINYYEQY

V gene: TRBV11-2
CDR3 protein: ASSFRAAGELF

V gene: TRBV7-9
CDR3 protein: ASSTAIGYT

V gene: TRBV27
CDR3 protein: ASSSMGGGGNSPLH

V gene: TRBV6-4
CDR3 protein: ASSRLAGGKETQY

V gene: TRBV28
CDR3 protein: ASRASGVHEQY

V gene: TRBV12-5
CDR3 protein: ASGTPLNTEAF

V gene: TRBV6-5
CDR3 protein: ASSLTGEGYGYT

V gene: TRBV2
CDR3 protein: ATIGQENTEAF

V gene: TRBV28
CDR3 protein: ASSLLQNTEAF

V gene: TRBV10-3
CDR3 protein: AISGWDRSSYEQY

V gene: TRBV7-9
CDR3 protein: ASSLGLAGDGEQY

V gene: TRBV10-3
CDR3 protein: AISISGPNEQF

V gene: TRBV6-6
CDR3 protein: ASSRGGTEAF

V gene: TRBV7-9
CDR3 protein: ASSLDTQY

V gene: TRBV11-2
CDR3 protein: ASSLTGITDTQY

V gene: TRBV11-3
CDR3 protein: ASSPGTSGNYNEQF

V gene: TRBV18
CDR3 protein: ASSVQATSTDTQY

V gene: TRBV6-1
CDR3 protein: ASNGYTDTQY

V gene: TRBV6-1
CDR3 protein: ASSEGTGTVSNQPQH

V gene: TRBV9
CDR3 protein: ASSVGVGGGVETQY

V gene: TRBV6-1
CDR3 protein: ASSMTGEGYEQY

V gene: TRBV11-2
CDR3 protein: ASSSNTDTQY

V gene: TRBV29-1
CDR3 protein: SVEARQSTEAF

V gene: TRBV4-2
CDR3 protein: ASSPRGQGSTDTQY

V gene: TRBV18
CDR3 protein: ASSPPEGQETQY

V gene: TRBV7-9
CDR3 protein: ASSYSLARDEQY

V gene: TRBV5-1
CDR3 protein: ASSLETGGTYEQY